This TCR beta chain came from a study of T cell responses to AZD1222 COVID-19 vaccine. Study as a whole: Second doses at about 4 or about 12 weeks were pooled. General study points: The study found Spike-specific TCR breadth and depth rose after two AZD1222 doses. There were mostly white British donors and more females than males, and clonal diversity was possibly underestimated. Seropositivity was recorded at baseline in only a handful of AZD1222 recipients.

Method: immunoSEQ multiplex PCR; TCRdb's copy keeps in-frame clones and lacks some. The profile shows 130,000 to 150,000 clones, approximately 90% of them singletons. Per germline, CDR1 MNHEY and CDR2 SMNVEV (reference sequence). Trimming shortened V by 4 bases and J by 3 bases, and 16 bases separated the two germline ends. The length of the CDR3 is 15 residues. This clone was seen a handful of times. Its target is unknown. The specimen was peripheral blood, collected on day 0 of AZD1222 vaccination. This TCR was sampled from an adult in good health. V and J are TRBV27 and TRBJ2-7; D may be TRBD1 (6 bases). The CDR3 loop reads CASSSSGQILYEQYF. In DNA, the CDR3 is TGTGCCAGCAGTTCCAGCGGACAGATTCTCTACGAGCAGTACTTC.